This T cell receptor beta chain was obtained from a study of blood T cell repertoires in COVID-19. Study-wide background: The study drew acute and convalescent COVID-19 samples from the United States, Italy and Spain.

In terms of age and location, participants ranged from roughly 18 to 90 years and lived in about 25 US areas. Assignments of participants to cohorts depended upon their own reported clinical history. The CDR3 spans 15 residues. Germline CDR1 and CDR2: MNHEY and SVGAGI. Between the trimmed V and J ends, which lost 5 bases and 7 bases, there was a span of 17 bases. This clone appeared once. Original data processing: Scientists estimated how many nucleated cells there were by amplifying reference gene primers. The repertoire was sequenced with immunoSEQ multiplex PCR; TCRdb's copy has only in-frame clones and lacks some. That table gives V, J and clone size, and the DNA gave D and trimming. The sample includes roughly 380,000 clones, more than 70% of them seen just once.

This chain links TRBV6-5 with TRBJ1-4, with D possibly TRBD1 on 6 matching bases. The sequenced material came from PBMCs or T cells enriched from blood (not recorded which). The sequence was obtained from a woman aged 25 to 45 who had been exposed to COVID-19. The CDR3, as DNA: TGTGCCAGCAGTAACGGGGGGGCGCGGGGTGAAAAACTGTTTTTT. Its protein is CASSNGGARGEKLFF.